This T cell receptor (beta chain) was profiled in a study of PD-L1 blockade in urothelial cancer. On the study more broadly: Analyses were performed on blood at 3 weeks after treatment start (the second dose) and at 6 weeks. General study findings and limits: Those with durable benefit had larger increases in tumor-associated blood clones at 3 weeks. Patients with below-median pretreatment blood clonality survived longer.

Clones were sequenced by immunoSEQ multiplex PCR, and TCRdb holds only the in-frame ones, with some missing. In the table there are about 130,000 clones, approximately 84% of which are singletons. Of note for this clone: Its specificity is not known.

Stated time point: pretreatment peripheral blood. V shed 6 bases and J shed 4 bases, with 9 bases lying between them. Germline values: CDR1 SQVTM, CDR2 ANQGSEA. The CDR3 contains 12 residues. This receptor was obtained from a man in his forties or fifties with urothelial cancer. This chain uses TRBV29-1 with TRBJ2-2, with unresolved D. The sample in question was PBMCs, obtained around atezolizumab (anti-PD-L1) treatment. The CDR3, as DNA: TGCAGCGTCGCCTCGGGCACCGGGGAGCTGTTTTTT. Amino acids: CSVASGTGELFF.